This record covers a single T cell receptor (beta chain). Its antigen is as yet unknown. Points from the study as a whole: Tumor memory CD4+ T cell TCR gene usage clustered with blood and lymph node memory CD4+ cells and lymph node naive CD4+ cells. Tumor-infiltrating Treg TCR alpha and beta sequences overlapped most with tumor naive CD4+ T cells, then blood naive. The larger-cohort validation was restricted to a single TCR beta V-J rearrangement rather than whole repertoires.

Semi-nested PCR with Nested Universal Primer A followed constant-region reverse priming of full-length variable regions. TCRdb re-called the 5' RACE reads with MiXCR, one entry per CDR3 protein. The table includes nearly 40,000 distinct CDR3 sequences, under 20% detected once. The CDR3 covers 13 residues. Trimming took off 4 bases at V and 4 bases at J, with 8 bases between the two ends. Germline values: CDR1 SGHTA, CDR2 FQGNSA. The specimen was naive CD4+ T cells sorted from a lymph node. Noted subset: naive CD4+ T cells, CD4+CD45RA+CD25-. This receptor was obtained from a female donor with breast cancer. This rearrangement joins TRBV7-2 to TRBJ2-1, with D perhaps TRBD1 (6 bases). CDR3 in DNA: TGTGCCAGCAGCTCGGGACATTACAATGAGCAGTTCTTC. Translation: CASSSGHYNEQFF.